Presented here are 14 T cell receptor beta chains from one specimen sequenced in a study of blood T cells in healthy people across ages. A second PCR, run for roughly 7 to 11 cycles, used a sample-barcoded 5' primer plus a J-beta primer mix. TCRdb ran MiXCR on the 5' RACE reads and lists one entry per CDR3 protein. The sample records 750,000 to 1,000,000 distinct CDR3 sequences, about 27% being singletons. The same sample was also studied in work on T cells of mothers and their children.

Source material: blood. Every receptor here comes from a woman between 40 and 50 years old in good health.

This clonotype was seen at least ten times. V gene TRBV10-3 combines with J gene TRBJ2-5; 7 nucleotides align to TRBD2. The CDR3 sequence is 16 residues long. V trimming: 0 bases; J trimming: 2 bases; junction bases outside the gene matches: 6. Germline V lookup: CDR1 ENHRY, CDR2 SYGVKD. The CDR3 region is CAISESTASGQETQYF. DNA for the CDR3: TGTGCCATCAGTGAGTCGACGGCTAGCGGACAAGAGACCCAGTACTTC.

This chain joins TRBV2 and TRBJ2-2; D uncertain. The CDR3 has 12 residues. V lost 6 bases, J lost 3 bases, and 5 bases lay in between. Germline loops: CDR1 SNHLY, CDR2 FYNNEI. This CDR3 reads CASREDTGELFF. The CDR3, as DNA: TGTGCCAGCAGAGAGGACACCGGGGAGCTGTTTTTT.

This clonotype was picked up a small number of times. This chain uses TRBV5-1 with TRBJ2-4; weak D call: TRBD1 (6 bases). The CDR3 sequence is 14 residues long. Germline loops: CDR1 SGHRS, CDR2 YFSETQ. Trimming removed 0 bases at V and 10 bases at J, with 14 bases between. The CDR3 is CASSLEGDLLIQYF. DNA of the CDR3: TGCGCCAGCAGCTTGGAGGGGGACCTTCTAATTCAGTACTTC.

This clonotype was seen a few times. The CDR3 region is CAISVRGKETQYF. In nucleotides, the CDR3 is TGTGCCATCAGTGTGAGGGGTAAAGAGACCCAGTACTTC. V usage is TRBV10-3 and J usage is TRBJ2-5; D tentatively reads TRBD1 or TRBD2 (5 bases each). This CDR3 contains 13 residues. The V and J ends lost 4 bases and 3 bases respectively, with 9 bases between them. Germline CDR1 reads ENHRY; CDR2 reads SYGVKD.

A few counts support this clonotype. As DNA, the CDR3 is TGCGCCAGCAGCTTCGGCTCCGGGGAGCTGTTTTTT. Amino acid sequence: CASSFGSGELFF. The chain links TRBV5-1 to TRBJ2-2; D gene unclear. The CDR3 has 12 residues. Trimming left V 2 bases short and J 6 bases short, with 5 bases between. Looked up from germline, CDR1 is SGHRS and CDR2 is YFSETQ.

The chain links TRBV13 to TRBJ2-3; D call uncertain. The CDR3 runs 13 residues. V shed 2 bases and J shed 4 bases, with 7 bases lying between them. From germline, CDR1 is PRHDT and CDR2 FYEKMQ (reference sequence). CDR3 coding DNA: TGTGCCAGCAGCTTACATTCGGCAGATACGCAGTATTTT. It encodes CASSLHSADTQYF.

This clonotype was seen more than once but under ten times. The chain joins TRBV7-2 to TRBJ1-6, with TRBD1 matching over 10 bases. This CDR3 contains 15 residues. Germline V gene lookup returns CDR1 SGHTA and CDR2 FQGNSA. V was pared by 4 bases and J by 6 bases, with 3 bases of the junction left unmatched. The CDR3 loop reads CASSWGTGANSPLHF. The CDR3 DNA follows: TGTGCCAGCAGCTGGGGGACAGGGGCTAATTCACCCCTCCACTTT.

The chain links TRBV2 to TRBJ1-5, with 9 bases that match TRBD1. The CDR3 covers 15 residues. CDR1 SNHLY and CDR2 FYNNEI come from the germline V gene. After removal of 5 bases from V and 5 bases from J, the junction contained 7 bases not matched to a gene. In DNA, the CDR3 is TGTGCCAGCAGTCGACAGGGGGGTTCCGATCAGCCCCAGCATTTT. Encoded protein: CASSRQGGSDQPQHF. Together with reference TRBV2 and TRBJ1-5, the CDR3 gives the full variable domain: EPEVTQTPSHQVTQMGQEVILRCVPISNHLYFYWYRQILGQKVEFLVSFYNNEISEKSEIFDDQFSVERPDGSNFTLKIRSTKLEDSAMYFCASSRQGGSDQPQHFGDGTRLSIL.

In this sample, this clonotype turned up a few times. One junction end disagrees with the germline gene, perhaps due to a read error. In DNA, the CDR3 is TGTGCCAGCAGCCATCACGAGGGGATCTCTGGAAGCACCATATATTTT. It is translated as CASSHHEGISGSTIYF. The rearrangement links TRBV14 to TRBJ1-3; D perhaps matches TRBD1 (5 bases). CDR3 length equals 16 residues. Germline CDR1 and CDR2: SGHDN and FVKESK.

This clonotype was counted a few times. The chain carries TRBV27 and TRBJ2-3; 9 bases agree with TRBD2. This CDR3 region has 14 residues. V lost 3 bases to trimming and J lost 5 bases; unmatched junction nucleotides: 3. Germline values: CDR1 MNHEY, CDR2 SMNVEV (reference sequence). The CDR3 is CASSFGGGGDTQYF. For the CDR3, the DNA is TGTGCCAGCAGTTTTGGCGGGGGGGGAGATACGCAGTATTTT.

This clonotype was seen only a few times. The rearrangement links TRBV28 to TRBJ2-7; perhaps TRBD1 as D (5 bases). Per the germline V gene, CDR1 is MDHEN and CDR2 is SYDVKM. The CDR3 totals 14 residues. Trimming removed 3 bases from V and 7 bases from J, with 16 bases in between. This chain's CDR3 is CASSFGGRRGEQYF. CDR3 DNA sequence: TGTGCCAGCAGTTTCGGTGGCCGAAGGGGAGAGCAGTACTTC.

This clonotype occurred once. A much larger clonotype is one base distant, so this may be a read error. The chain employs TRBV5-4 and TRBJ2-3; 8 bases match TRBD1. The CDR3 loop spans 15 amino acids. The germline CDR1 and CDR2 sequences are SGHNT and YYREEE (reference sequence). After removal of 2 bases from V and 2 bases from J, the junction contained 4 bases not matched to a gene. The CDR3: CASSFRTGITDTQYF. CDR3 nucleotides: TGTGCCAGCAGCTTCCGGACAGGGATCACAGATACGCAGTATTTT.

Note on this clonotype: Since the CDR3 does not end with the conserved phenylalanine or tryptophan, this likely comes from a read error. The DNA is omitted, as the CDR3 cannot be located on it reliably, and the CDR3 follows TCRdb's listing. The chain has TRBV7-3 and TRBJ2-1; TRBD1, the D gene given by the table, was not confirmed from the DNA. Germline values: CDR1 SGHTA, CDR2 FQGTGA. The CDR3 region is 14 residues in length, termini included. The CDR3 reads CASRPGQTYNEQFG.

This rearrangement joins TRBV28 to TRBJ1-1, with unresolved D. The V gene lost 6 bases and the J gene lost 11 bases, with 13 bases spanning the gap. CDR1 MDHEN and CDR2 SYDVKM come from the germline V gene. CDR3 length: 11 residues. CDR3 in DNA: TGTGCCAGCAGCCCTATGCAGGAGGCTTTCTTT. Its translation is CASSPMQEAFF.